A selection of T cell receptor beta chains follows, all from one sample in a study of neurological immune-mediated disorders. TCRdb fed the 5' RACE reads into MiXCR, producing one record per CDR3 protein. The data contain 50,000 to 65,000 distinct CDR3 sequences, approximately 3.9% of them singletons. The sample consisted of PBMCs. The source is a young man with multiple sclerosis. CDR3s leave out the opening cysteine and the closing phenylalanine or tryptophan.

v_call	j_call	cdr3_aa
TRBV12-3/TRBV12-4	TRBJ1-6	ASSFVGERDSPLN
TRBV20-1	TRBJ1-5	SASLGQGSVDQPQH
TRBV5-1	TRBJ1-1	ASSPDRGQFTEAF
TRBV4-2	TRBJ2-1	ASSQDLAATGNEQF
TRBV28	TRBJ2-7	ASRPGTGGHYEQY
TRBV10-3	TRBJ2-3	AISESDRRTDTQY
TRBV5-1	TRBJ1-1	ASSLEGQGTEAF
TRBV10-3	TRBJ1-2	ATRRETGFKSDYT
TRBV20-1	TRBJ1-1	SVGTMNTEAF
TRBV3-1	TRBJ2-1	ASASWRAAYNEQF
TRBV5-1	TRBJ1-6	ASSLPVGNSPLH
TRBV20-1	TRBJ2-7	SAARTTGFYEQY
TRBV29-1	TRBJ2-7	SVLGQGKPQY
TRBV29-1	TRBJ2-1	SGRDRDNEQF